Below are 27 T cell receptor beta chains sequenced from a single sample in a study of T cell changes during pregnancy in multiple sclerosis. The assay was immunoSEQ multiplex PCR, and TCRdb's table has in-frame clones only and misses some. Among fewer than 150,000 clones listed, roughly 95% were seen once. This sample comprised peripheral blood, obtained after pregnancy. These receptors were taken from a female donor with multiple sclerosis, enrolled in a pregnancy study.

For the CDR3, the DNA is TGTGCCAGCAGCGTAGCTGAGGGAGGCCGCACAGATACGCAGTATTTT. As protein: CASSVAEGGRTDTQYF. The V call is TRBV9, the J call TRBJ2-3; possibly TRBD2 for D (6 bases). V was shortened by 0 bases and J by 1 base, with 12 bases between the two germline ends. Germline lookup yields CDR1 SGDLS and CDR2 YYNGEE. The CDR3 has 16 residues.

The rearrangement links TRBV30 to TRBJ2-6, with a possible D match to TRBD2 (5 bases). CDR1 is GTSNPN and CDR2 is SVGIG in the germline V gene (reference sequence). The CDR3 has 14 amino acids. Trimming took off 5 bases at V and 5 bases at J, with 13 bases between the two ends. The CDR3, as DNA: TGTGCCTGGGCCGGAGGTGTCCGGGCCAACGTCCTGACTTTC. Translation: CAWAGGVRANVLTF. Complete variable domain (other parts from reference TRBV30 and TRBJ2-6): SQTIHQWPATLVQPVGSPLSLECTVEGTSNPNLYWYRQAAGRGLQLLFYSVGIGQISSEVPQNLSASRPQDRQFILSSKKLLLSDSGFYLCAWAGGVRANVLTFGAGSRLTVL.

This chain uses TRBV6-5 with TRBJ2-1, with 9 bases aligning to TRBD2. There are 14 residues in the CDR3. Germline CDR1 and CDR2: MNHEY and SVGAGI. V shed 7 bases, J shed 8 bases, and the junction held 9 bases outside the gene matches. CDR3 protein: CASKQYSGSDEQFF. For the CDR3, the DNA is TGTGCCAGCAAACAATATAGCGGGAGCGATGAGCAGTTCTTC.

This chain connects TRBV7-9 to TRBJ1-2; perhaps TRBD1 as D (6 bases). Trimming removed 5 bases from V and 4 bases from J, with 14 bases in between. CDR3 length equals 14 residues. Germline V gene lookup returns CDR1 SEHNR and CDR2 FQNEAQ (reference sequence). CDR3 coding DNA: TGTGCCAGCAGCCCAAACAGGGAACCCTATGGCTACACCTTC. Translating gives CASSPNREPYGYTF. The full variable domain, with the rest looked up from reference TRBV7-9 and TRBJ1-2, is DTGVSQNPRHKITKRGQNVTFRCDPISEHNRLYWYRQTLGQGPEFLTYFQNEAQLEKSRLLSDRFSAERPKGSFSTLEIQRTEQGDSAMYLCASSPNREPYGYTFGSGTRLTVV.

This clone was observed a single time. DNA of the CDR3: TGTGCCAGCAACCAAGGACTAGCGGGATCCTACGAGCAGTACTTC. Its translation is CASNQGLAGSYEQYF. This chain connects TRBV28 to TRBJ2-7; 12 bases map to TRBD2. The V gene's germline CDR1 is MDHEN and CDR2 SYDVKM. With V trimmed by 7 bases and J by 1 base, 5 bases remained unmatched. The CDR3 runs to 15 residues. The complete variable domain, with remaining parts taken from reference TRBV28 and TRBJ2-7, reads DVKVTQSSRYLVKRTGEKVFLECVQDMDHENMFWYRQDPGLGLRLIYFSYDVKMKEKGDIPEGYSVSREKKERFSLILESASTNQTSMYLCASNQGLAGSYEQYFGPGTRLTVT.

This clone occurred once. This sequence joins TRBV9 and TRBJ2-2, with D perhaps TRBD2 (5 bases). V lost 3 bases and J lost 1, with 19 bases in between. The CDR3 runs 18 residues. From germline, CDR1 is SGDLS and CDR2 YYNGEE. The CDR3 DNA sequence: TGTGCCAGCAGCGAGCATCAGGAGAGGGCCTTGAACACCGGGGAGCTGTTTTTT. Translated, it gives CASSEHQERALNTGELFF.

This chain links TRBV5-4 with TRBJ2-5; 7 positions match TRBD2. With V trimmed by 6 bases and J by 2 bases, 19 bases remained unmatched. CDR1 SGHNT and CDR2 YYREEE come from the germline V gene (reference sequence). The CDR3 covers 18 residues. The DNA of the CDR3 is TGTGCCAGCACCCAATTCACCGAACCGGGACTAAGACAAGAGACCCAGTACTTC. This translates into CASTQFTEPGLRQETQYF.

The chain links TRBV7-9 to TRBJ2-7; 14 nucleotides line up with TRBD2. Per the germline V gene, CDR1 is SEHNR and CDR2 is FQNEAQ (reference sequence). The trim removed 5 bases at V and 7 bases at J, leaving 7 bases unmatched. The CDR3 is 15 residues long. The CDR3 nucleotides read TGTGCCAGCAGCCGACTAGCGGGAGGGCCGGGTGAGCAGTACTTC. Translating gives CASSRLAGGPGEQYF.

The J gene is TRBJ1-2, the V gene TRBV5-4; 12 bases are a match to TRBD1. Germline V lookup: CDR1 SGHNT, CDR2 YYREEE (reference sequence). This CDR3 contains 16 residues. The V gene end was trimmed by 5 bases and the J gene end by 8 bases; junction bases not matched to a gene: 13. Here the CDR3 reads CASRAPAGQGAKGYTF. The CDR3 coding sequence is TGTGCCAGCAGAGCTCCGGCGGGACAGGGGGCGAAAGGCTACACCTTC.

This chain connects TRBV11-2 to TRBJ2-7; D not certain. Trimming took off 6 bases at V and 0 bases at J, with 12 bases between the two ends. The CDR3 contains 14 residues. Germline loops: CDR1 SGHAT, CDR2 FQNNGV. The CDR3 nucleotides read TGTGCCAGCAGACCGACAATTATCTCCTACGAGCAGTACTTC. Its translation: CASRPTIISYEQYF.

The CDR3 sequence is CASSLVTTGVSRGWGYTF. CDR3 DNA sequence: TGTGCCAGCAGCTTAGTAACGACAGGGGTCTCAAGAGGTTGGGGCTACACCTTC. The chain is built from TRBV7-2 and TRBJ1-2; 8 bases agree with TRBD1. V shed 1 base, J shed 8 bases, and the junction held 18 bases outside the gene matches. Per the germline V gene, CDR1 is SGHTA and CDR2 is FQGNSA. The CDR3 spans 18 residues.

The chain links TRBV19 to TRBJ1-3; D unclear. This CDR3 contains 16 residues. Trimming left V 5 bases short and J 0 bases short, with 14 bases between. CDR1 and CDR2 from the germline V gene are LNHDA and SQIVND (reference sequence). The CDR3 DNA sequence: TGTGCCAGTAGTCCCCGAGACTCGAGCTCTGGAAACACCATATATTTT. Protein sequence: CASSPRDSSSGNTIYF. Full variable domain (remainder filled in from reference TRBV19 and TRBJ1-3): DGGITQSPKYLFRKEGQNVTLSCEQNLNHDAMYWYRQDPGQGLRLIYYSQIVNDFQKGDIAEGYSVSREKKESFPLTVTSAQKNPTAFYLCASSPRDSSSGNTIYFGEGSWLTVV.

The rearrangement joins TRBV30 to TRBJ2-7; maybe TRBD2 (6 bases). Trimming removed 1 base at V and 1 base at J, with 8 bases between. CDR1 is GTSNPN, CDR2 SVGIG, per germline (reference sequence). The CDR3 length is 13 residues. This CDR3 reads CAWSAGVSYEQYF. For the CDR3, the DNA is TGTGCCTGGAGTGCGGGGGTTTCCTACGAGCAGTACTTC.

The gene calls are TRBV5-8 and TRBJ1-1, with D unresolved. V was clipped by 0 bases and J by 4 bases, with 7 bases between them. The CDR3 is 13 residues long. Germline lookup yields CDR1 SGHTS and CDR2 YDEGEE. The CDR3 DNA reads as TGTGCCAGCAGCTTGGACAGATTCACTGAAGCTTTCTTT. Protein product: CASSLDRFTEAFF.

The chain couples TRBV6-5 to TRBJ2-7, with TRBD2 matching over 7 bases. V was pared by 5 bases and J by 6 bases, with 13 bases of the junction left unmatched. CDR1 and CDR2 (germline): MNHEY, SVGAGI. The CDR3 runs to 15 residues. CDR3 amino acids: CASSRQTRSGGEQYF. Here the CDR3 DNA reads TGTGCCAGCAGTCGCCAGACTCGTTCGGGGGGCGAGCAGTACTTC.

V and J are TRBV5-1 and TRBJ1-1, with D hard to call. The germline CDR1 and CDR2 sequences are SGHRS and YFSETQ. The CDR3 contains 13 residues. Trimming cost V 4 bases and J 6 bases, with 13 bases left between them. The CDR3 is CASSPTRFAEAFF. The DNA for the CDR3 is TGCGCCAGCAGCCCAACTAGGTTTGCTGAAGCTTTCTTT. Full variable domain (outside the CDR3, taken from reference TRBV5-1 and TRBJ1-1): KAGVTQTPRYLIKTRGQQVTLSCSPISGHRSVSWYQQTPGQGLQFLFEYFSETQRNKGNFPGRFSGRQFSNSRSEMNVSTLELGDSALYLCASSPTRFAEAFFGQGTRLTVV.

This clone was recorded only once. The chain uses TRBV15 and TRBJ1-1; a possible D gene is TRBD1 (6 bases). Trimming shortened V by 2 bases and J by 0 bases, and 10 bases separated the two germline ends. Germline values: CDR1 LNHNV, CDR2 YYDKDF (reference sequence). This CDR3 contains 15 residues. The CDR3 region has the DNA TGTGCCACCAGCAGACATAGGGGGTTGAACACTGAAGCTTTCTTT. Its translation: CATSRHRGLNTEAFF. Combining the CDR3 with reference TRBV15 and TRBJ1-1 gives the whole variable domain DAMVIQNPRYQVTQFGKPVTLSCSQTLNHNVMYWYQQKSSQAPKLLFHYYDKDFNNEADTPDNFQSRRPNTSFCFLDIRSPGLGDTAMYLCATSRHRGLNTEAFFGQGTRLTVV.

This clone was counted a single time. The chain links TRBV11-2 to TRBJ2-7; D might be TRBD2 (6 bases). V lost 5 bases, J lost 4 bases, and 15 bases lay in between. The CDR3 loop spans 14 amino acids. Germline V lookup: CDR1 SGHAT, CDR2 FQNNGV. The CDR3 sequence is CASSATGTEYEQYF. DNA of the CDR3: TGTGCCAGCAGCGCGACCGGGACTGAATACGAGCAGTACTTC.

The chain joins TRBV11-2 to TRBJ2-7; D might be TRBD2 (5 bases). Trimming stripped 5 bases from V and 3 bases from J, with 8 bases between. The CDR3 sequence is 12 residues long. From germline, CDR1 is SGHAT and CDR2 FQNNGV. The CDR3 DNA reads as TGTGCCAGCAGCCCTGCGGGCTACGAGCAGTACTTC. Residues: CASSPAGYEQYF.

V usage is TRBV7-2 and J usage is TRBJ2-7, with a weak D call TRBD2 (5 bases). The CDR3 consists of 13 residues. CDR1 is SGHTA, CDR2 FQGNSA, per germline. Trimming cost V 1 base and J 2 bases, with 6 bases left between them. CDR3: CASSLDGTYEQYF. DNA of the CDR3: TGTGCCAGCAGCTTAGACGGGACCTACGAGCAGTACTTC.

V usage is TRBV7-9 and J usage is TRBJ2-2; 15 bases map to TRBD2. This CDR3 has 18 amino acids. The germline CDR1 and CDR2 sequences are SEHNR and FQNEAQ (reference sequence). V shed 6 bases and J 5 bases; nucleotides not matched to a gene: 10. Written as DNA, the CDR3 is TGTGCCAGCAGTTCAGGGACTAGCGGGAGGCAGGGGACCGGGGAGCTGTTTTTT. Protein: CASSSGTSGRQGTGELFF.

The genes are TRBV13 and TRBJ2-1; no clear D gene. Trimming took 5 bases from V and 3 from J, leaving 14 bases between them. CDR1 and CDR2 (germline): PRHDT, FYEKMQ (reference sequence). CDR3 length equals 15 residues. The CDR3 here is CASSLTPTGYNEQFF. In DNA form, the CDR3 reads TGTGCCAGCAGCCTTACACCCACGGGCTACAATGAGCAGTTCTTC.

This sequence joins TRBV18 and TRBJ1-5, with TRBD1 as a possible D gene (5 bases). This CDR3 has 15 residues. Trimming took off 6 bases at V and 6 bases at J, with 18 bases between the two ends. Germline V CDR1 and CDR2: KGHSH, LQKENI. The CDR3 nucleotides read TGTGCCAGCTCCCGAGATCTGGGGCAAGGTCAGCCCCAGCATTTT. Protein sequence: CASSRDLGQGQPQHF.

The V call is TRBV28, the J call TRBJ2-1; 9 bases are shared with TRBD1. The CDR3 extends over 15 amino acids. V was clipped by 5 bases and J by 6 bases; unmatched bases: 8. Germline CDR1 is MDHEN and CDR2 is SYDVKM. The CDR3 DNA reads as TGTGCCAGCAGTCCAGTGGGACAGGGACCCAATGAGCAGTTCTTC. Translating it yields CASSPVGQGPNEQFF. Looking up the rest from reference TRBV28 and TRBJ2-1 gives the full variable domain: DVKVTQSSRYLVKRTGEKVFLECVQDMDHENMFWYRQDPGLGLRLIYFSYDVKMKEKGDIPEGYSVSREKKERFSLILESASTNQTSMYLCASSPVGQGPNEQFFGPGTRLTVL.

The chain recombines TRBV28 with TRBJ1-2; D is ambiguous. The CDR3 loop spans 15 amino acids. V was trimmed by 3 bases and J by 2 bases, leaving 13 bases between them. From germline, CDR1 is MDHEN and CDR2 SYDVKM. This chain's CDR3 is CASSLPRITNYGYTF. CDR3 in DNA: TGTGCCAGCAGTTTGCCCAGGATTACCAACTATGGCTACACCTTC.

The chain has TRBV5-6 and TRBJ1-6; the match to TRBD1 covers 7 bases. Germline V gene data show CDR1 as SGHDT and CDR2 as YYEEEE. V dropped 1 base and J dropped 10; count of bases not matched to a gene: 5. CDR3 length: 14 residues. The CDR3 nucleotides read TGTGCCAGCAGCTTGAGGGGGCGCGGGTCACCCCTCCACTTT. Its protein is CASSLRGRGSPLHF.

The CDR3 DNA sequence: TGTGCCAGCAGTTTCGGCACTGAAGCTTTCTTT. It codes for CASSFGTEAFF. The chain links TRBV28 to TRBJ1-1; D gene uncertain. Germline assignment: CDR1 MDHEN and CDR2 SYDVKM. CDR3 length equals 11 residues. Trimming took 3 bases from V and 4 from J, leaving 3 bases between them. The entire variable domain, with the rest obtained from reference TRBV28 and TRBJ1-1, is as follows: DVKVTQSSRYLVKRTGEKVFLECVQDMDHENMFWYRQDPGLGLRLIYFSYDVKMKEKGDIPEGYSVSREKKERFSLILESASTNQTSMYLCASSFGTEAFFGQGTRLTVV.